These 18 T cell receptor beta chains came from one sample sequenced in a study of cytomegalovirus exposure and HLA in healthy donors. The PCR was carried out with 60 Vbeta primers and 13 Jbeta primers. The data were produced by immunoSEQ multiplex PCR, yet TCRdb's version contains in-frame clones alone and is incomplete. The sample records about 100,000 clones, around two thirds being singletons. The specimen was PBMCs. These TCRs come from a man in his thirties or forties in good health and CMV-seropositive.

This clone was counted only a few times. This chain connects TRBV7-9 to TRBJ2-3, with unresolved D. CDR1 SEHNR and CDR2 FQNEAQ come from the germline V gene (reference sequence). V lost 5 bases and J 0 bases, leaving 6 bases between the germline ends. This CDR3 comprises 13 residues. As DNA, the CDR3 is TGTGCCAGCAGCCTGGCTAGCACAGATACGCAGTATTTT. It yields the protein CASSLASTDTQYF. Full variable domain (outside the CDR3, taken from reference TRBV7-9 and TRBJ2-3): DTGVSQNPRHKITKRGQNVTFRCDPISEHNRLYWYRQTLGQGPEFLTYFQNEAQLEKSRLLSDRFSAERPKGSFSTLEIQRTEQGDSAMYLCASSLASTDTQYFGPGTRLTVL.

This clone was seen a handful of times. The V and J genes are TRBV2 and TRBJ1-5; 7 bases map to TRBD1. Germline trimming cut 7 bases from V and 5 bases from J; bases unmatched to any gene: 11. The CDR3 is made up of 15 amino acids. Looked up from germline, CDR1 is SNHLY and CDR2 is FYNNEI. This chain's CDR3 is CASTGDSAPHQPQHF. The CDR3 region has the DNA TGTGCCAGCACCGGGGACAGCGCACCCCATCAGCCCCAGCATTTT.

V and J are TRBV6-1 and TRBJ2-1; D not certain. The CDR3 is 13 residues long. Per germline, CDR1 MNHNS and CDR2 SASEGT. The ends were cut back, 7 bases at V and 0 bases at J, with 7 bases in the middle. This CDR3 is CASTLSSYNEQFF. DNA of the CDR3: TGTGCCAGCACACTGAGCTCCTACAATGAGCAGTTCTTC.

V and J are TRBV6-5 and TRBJ1-1; D remains ambiguous. V gave up 5 bases and J gave up 3 bases, with 10 bases separating them. CDR3 length: 13 amino acids. The germline gives CDR1 MNHEY, CDR2 SVGAGI. CDR3 in DNA: TGTGCCAGCAGTGTACAGATTTACACTGAAGCTTTCTTT. It codes for CASSVQIYTEAFF.

The genes are TRBV4-2 and TRBJ2-7, with 12 bases fitting TRBD2. Germline CDR1 reads LGHNA; CDR2 reads YNFKEQ. The V segment lost 0 bases and the J segment 2 bases; nucleotides outside the gene matches: 2. This CDR3 comprises 16 residues. The chain's CDR3 is CASSQDPSGGAYEQYF. The CDR3 DNA follows: TGTGCCAGCAGCCAAGATCCTAGCGGGGGGGCCTACGAGCAGTACTTC.

The V and J genes are TRBV7-2 and TRBJ2-3, with TRBD2 matching 12 bases. Germline-derived CDR1 and CDR2 are SGHTA and FQGNSA. V dropped 5 bases and J dropped 0; count of bases not matched to a gene: 3. This CDR3 comprises 16 residues. CDR3 region: CASSLGLAGSTDTQYF. The CDR3 region has the DNA TGTGCCAGCAGCCTAGGACTAGCGGGAAGCACAGATACGCAGTATTTT. Full variable domain (missing parts from reference TRBV7-2 and TRBJ2-3): GAGVSQSPSNKVTEKGKDVELRCDPISGHTALYWYRQSLGQGLEFLIYFQGNSAPDKSGLPSDRFSAERTGGSVSTLTIQRTQQEDSAVYLCASSLGLAGSTDTQYFGPGTRLTVL.

The sample holds a few counts of this clone. The V gene is TRBV27, the J gene TRBJ2-3; 8 nucleotides match TRBD1. CDR3 length equals 16 residues. Germline lookup yields CDR1 MNHEY and CDR2 SMNVEV (reference sequence). Trimming at V came to 4 bases and at J to 3 bases, leaving 9 bases not matched to a gene. The CDR3 region has the DNA TGTGCCAGCAGTTCCCGGACAGGGAAATTAACAGATACGCAGTATTTT. The encoded protein is CASSSRTGKLTDTQYF.

V gene TRBV5-6 combines with J gene TRBJ2-5; D is perhaps TRBD2 (6 bases). In germline, CDR1 is SGHDT, CDR2 YYEEEE. The CDR3 length is 15 residues. V was shortened by 3 bases and J by 2 bases, with 14 bases between the two germline ends. The CDR3 is CASSWLGLNQETQYF. CDR3 bases: TGTGCCAGCAGCTGGTTAGGACTAAATCAAGAGACCCAGTACTTC.

The chain couples TRBV4-1 to TRBJ2-1, with D perhaps TRBD2 (7 bases). This CDR3 is 17 amino acids long. V was clipped by 1 base and J by 1 base, with 14 bases between them. Germline V gene sequence: CDR1 MGHRA, CDR2 YSYEKL. The CDR3 bases are TGCGCCAGCAGCCAAGTTTCCGGGGGGCCTTCCTACAATGAGCAGTTCTTC. Translation: CASSQVSGGPSYNEQFF.

V is TRBV5-1 and J is TRBJ2-7; 11 bases fit TRBD2. V lost 2 bases to trimming and J lost 2 bases; unmatched junction nucleotides: 9. This CDR3 spans 17 amino acids. Germline V lookup: CDR1 SGHRS, CDR2 YFSETQ. This chain's CDR3 is CASSLTLAGGRTYEQYF. The CDR3, as DNA: TGCGCCAGCAGCTTAACCCTAGCGGGGGGCCGAACCTACGAGCAGTACTTC.

In this sample, this clone turned up a few times. The J gene is TRBJ2-1, the V gene TRBV30, with a tentative D call TRBD2 (5 bases). Trimming shortened V by 5 bases and J by 5 bases, and 13 bases separated the two germline ends. Germline CDR1 reads GTSNPN; CDR2 reads SVGIG (reference sequence). This CDR3 is 13 amino acids long. The DNA of the CDR3 is TGTGCCTGGGACCCCCTGGGAGACAATGAGCAGTTCTTC. Amino acid sequence: CAWDPLGDNEQFF.

The J gene is TRBJ2-7, the V gene TRBV7-6; possible D gene TRBD2, 5 bases. Germline CDR1 is SGHVS and CDR2 is FNYEAQ. CDR3 length: 15 amino acids. V was shortened by 1 base and J by 2 bases, with 12 bases between the two germline ends. The CDR3 region is CASSLELPGTYEQYF. The CDR3 region has the DNA TGTGCCAGCAGCTTAGAACTACCCGGGACCTACGAGCAGTACTTC.

The chain uses TRBV5-1 and TRBJ2-2; 8 bases are a match to TRBD1. Germline V lookup: CDR1 SGHRS, CDR2 YFSETQ. This CDR3 is built from 15 residues. V dropped 2 bases and J dropped 7; count of bases not matched to a gene: 7. CDR3 amino acids: CASSFGDRSGGELFF. Here the CDR3 DNA reads TGCGCCAGCAGCTTTGGGGACAGGTCTGGCGGGGAGCTGTTTTTT.

As to this clone: The junction and the germline gene differ at one end; a read error may be behind it. V is TRBV7-7 and J is TRBJ1-6; the D gene is possibly TRBD1 (5 bases). Germline loops: CDR1 SSHAT, CDR2 FNYEAQ (reference sequence). The CDR3 is 15 residues long. The CDR3 DNA is TGTGCTAGCAGCTTAGGCAGGGTGGGTAATTCACCCCTCCACTTT. Translated, it gives CASSLGRVGNSPLHF. Full variable domain (outside the CDR3, taken from reference TRBV7-7 and TRBJ1-6): GAGVSQSPRYKVTKRGQDVTLRCDPISSHATLYWYQQALGQGPEFLTYFNYEAQPDKSGLPSDRFSAERPEGSISTLTIQRTEQRDSAMYRCASSLGRVGNSPLHFGNGTRLTVT.

This chain's CDR3 is CASSNQGRGEKLFF. The CDR3, as DNA: TGTGCCAGCTCGAACCAGGGGAGGGGAGAAAAACTGTTTTTT. The V and J genes are TRBV18 and TRBJ1-4; a possible D gene is TRBD1 (6 bases). CDR3 length: 14 residues. CDR1 and CDR2 from the germline V gene are KGHSH and LQKENI. V was clipped by 6 bases and J by 8 bases, with 16 bases between them.

The chain couples TRBV6-1 to TRBJ1-2, with 7 bases lining up with TRBD1. The CDR3 totals 14 residues. V gave up 6 bases and J gave up 4 bases; unmatched junction bases: 8. The germline CDR1 and CDR2 sequences are MNHNS and SASEGT. CDR3 coding DNA: TGTGCCAGCAGGGACGGACAGGCTACCTATGGCTACACCTTC. As protein: CASRDGQATYGYTF.

This clone has a handful of counts. The chain has TRBV2 and TRBJ1-1; D remains ambiguous. Per the germline V gene, CDR1 is SNHLY and CDR2 is FYNNEI. The CDR3 has 13 residues. Trimming took 6 bases from V and 0 from J, leaving 8 bases between them. The CDR3 here is CASRGQVNTEAFF. The CDR3 bases are TGTGCCAGCAGGGGCCAGGTGAACACTGAAGCTTTCTTT.

This chain links TRBV4-1 with TRBJ2-1, with 11 positions matching TRBD2. Germline CDR1 reads MGHRA; CDR2 reads YSYEKL. There are 16 residues in the CDR3. Unmatched junction bases numbered 10, after V lost 5 bases and J lost 7 bases. The CDR3 DNA reads TGCGCCAGCAGCGTAGCTAGCGGGGGGCCTTTAAATGAGCAGTTCTTC. This codes for CASSVASGGPLNEQFF.